These T cell receptor beta chains were read from a single sample in a study of cytomegalovirus exposure and HLA in healthy donors. Sequenced by immunoSEQ multiplex PCR; TCRdb stores in-frame clones only, minus some. Among over 200,000 clones listed, over 80% were seen once. Sequenced material: PBMCs. The receptors were sampled from a woman aged 30 to 39 in good health and CMV-seropositive. CDR3s include the opening cysteine and the closing phenylalanine or tryptophan. Fields, in order: clone size, J gene, V gene, D gene, CDR3 DNA, CDR3 protein. A D gene is named only where the DNA matches it firmly. Size values are once, few and many counts, or a class for expanded clones, and some rows have none.

size: -
J: TRBJ2-7
V: TRBV7-2
D: -
DNA: TGTGCCAGCAGCTTAGTCGGGGGAGTCCCTTACGAGCAGTACTTC
CDR3: CASSLVGGVPYEQYF

size: -
J: TRBJ1-5
V: TRBV5-6
D: -
DNA: TGTGCCAGCAGCTTCCGGACAGTGAATCAGCCCCAGCATTTT
CDR3: CASSFRTVNQPQHF

size: once
J: TRBJ1-3
V: TRBV18
D: -
DNA: TGTGCCAGCTCACCCACCGGAAACACCATATATTTT
CDR3: CASSPTGNTIYF

size: once
J: TRBJ2-2
V: TRBV5-1
D: -
DNA: TGCGCCAGCAGCTTTAGAGGAACCGGGGAGCTGTTTTTT
CDR3: CASSFRGTGELFF

size: -
J: TRBJ1-1
V: TRBV30
D: -
DNA: TGTGCCTGGAGTGTACGGCGACAGAAAATCATGAACACTGAAGCTTTCTTT
CDR3: CAWSVRRQKIMNTEAFF

size: -
J: TRBJ1-5
V: TRBV19
D: -
DNA: TGTGCCAGCCTAGTACATCAGCCCCAGCATTTT
CDR3: CASLVHQPQHF

size: -
J: TRBJ1-1
V: TRBV9
D: -
DNA: TGTGCCAGCAGCGCAGAGCTTACAGGGTTTGCTTTCTTT
CDR3: CASSAELTGFAFF

size: -
J: TRBJ2-7
V: TRBV25-1
D: TRBD2
DNA: TGTGCCAGCAGTCAAGCGGGAGTTTGGTACGAGCAGTACTTC
CDR3: CASSQAGVWYEQYF

size: -
J: TRBJ2-2
V: TRBV4-1
D: TRBD2
DNA: TGCGCCAGCAGCCCCATAGAGACTAGCGTCTCCGGGGAGCTGTTTTTT
CDR3: CASSPIETSVSGELFF

size: -
J: TRBJ2-5
V: TRBV29-1
D: TRBD2
DNA: TGCAGCGTTGTTCAGGCTAGCGGGCCTCAAGAGACCCAGTACTTC
CDR3: CSVVQASGPQETQYF

size: once
J: TRBJ1-2
V: TRBV29-1
D: -
DNA: TGCAGCGTTGGGTCCGGCAGCCCTCGCGGCTACACCTTC
CDR3: CSVGSGSPRGYTF

size: -
J: TRBJ1-5
V: TRBV25-1
D: -
DNA: TGTGCCAGCAGACCTCAGGGGAGCAATCAGCCCCAGCATTTT
CDR3: CASRPQGSNQPQHF

size: -
J: TRBJ2-3
V: TRBV11-2
D: TRBD2
DNA: TGTGCCAGCAGCTTAAGGGGACTAGTTTTTCAAGATACGCAGTATTTT
CDR3: CASSLRGLVFQDTQYF

size: -
J: TRBJ1-2
V: TRBV13
D: TRBD1
DNA: TGTGCCAGCAGCGATCTGAAAGGGGACAGGCGCTACACCTTC
CDR3: CASSDLKGDRRYTF

size: -
J: TRBJ2-7
V: TRBV25-1
D: TRBD2
DNA: TGTGCCAGCAGTGAGTCATGGGCTAGCGGCTCCTACGAGCAGTACTTC
CDR3: CASSESWASGSYEQYF

size: once
J: TRBJ1-2
V: TRBV5-4
D: -
DNA: TGTGCCAGCAGCCCTGGACAGATAGCTAACTATGGCTACACCTTC
CDR3: CASSPGQIANYGYTF

size: -
J: TRBJ2-4
V: TRBV6-5
D: -
DNA: TGTGCCAGCAGTTACTCCCGCGGGGAAAACATTCAGTACTTC
CDR3: CASSYSRGENIQYF

size: -
J: TRBJ1-5
V: TRBV7-2
D: TRBD1
DNA: TGTGCCAGCAGCTTAGCGGTAGTGGACAGGGACCGTCAGCCCCAGCATTTT
CDR3: CASSLAVVDRDRQPQHF

size: few
J: TRBJ2-5
V: TRBV25-1
D: -
DNA: TGTGCCAGCAGTGATTACAACGAAGAGACCCAGTACTTC
CDR3: CASSDYNEETQYF

size: -
J: TRBJ1-1
V: TRBV6-5
D: -
DNA: TGTGCCAGCAGTTTTCGGACTGGTGAAGCTTTCTTT
CDR3: CASSFRTGEAFF

size: -
J: TRBJ2-3
V: TRBV5-1
D: TRBD2
DNA: TGCGCCAGCAGCTTACGGGGGAGGGCCTCAGATACGCAGTATTTT
CDR3: CASSLRGRASDTQYF

size: -
J: TRBJ2-2
V: TRBV12-1
D: -
DNA: TGTGCCAGCAGCTTTTACAGGGGGGCCGGGGAGCTGTTTTTT
CDR3: CASSFYRGAGELFF

size: -
J: TRBJ1-5
V: TRBV2
D: TRBD1
DNA: TGTGCCATCTCTAGTCTACAGGGGAGTCGGCCCCAGCATTTT
CDR3: CAISSLQGSRPQHF

size: -
J: TRBJ2-7
V: TRBV4-1
D: -
DNA: TGCGCCAGCAGCCAAGAATCTATGGCAGGGCCTTACTACGAGCAGTACTTC
CDR3: CASSQESMAGPYYEQYF

size: -
J: TRBJ2-1
V: TRBV2
D: -
DNA: TGTGCCAGCAGTGAGGGGGCCGGGGCAGGTGAGCAGTTCTTC
CDR3: CASSEGAGAGEQFF

size: -
J: TRBJ2-7
V: TRBV11-2
D: -
DNA: TGTGCCAGCAGTCAGACCCGAGACGAGCAGTACTTC
CDR3: CASSQTRDEQYF

size: -
J: TRBJ2-7
V: TRBV19
D: TRBD1
DNA: TGTGCCAGTAGTATCGGCAGGGGGTTCTACGAGCAGTACTTC
CDR3: CASSIGRGFYEQYF

size: few
J: TRBJ2-1
V: TRBV18
D: TRBD2
DNA: TGTGCCAGCTCAGCTGTGACTAGCGGGATTGGGAATGAGCAGTTCTTC
CDR3: CASSAVTSGIGNEQFF

size: few
J: TRBJ1-1
V: TRBV11-3
D: -
DNA: TGTGCCAGCAGTCCCCCTGAGCCCCCAAGGAACACTGAAGCTTTCTTT
CDR3: CASSPPEPPRNTEAFF

size: -
J: TRBJ1-2
V: TRBV27
D: -
DNA: TGTGCCAGCAGTTTTTCGGGGGAAGACTATGGCTACACCTTC
CDR3: CASSFSGEDYGYTF

size: -
J: TRBJ1-5
V: TRBV9
D: -
DNA: TGTGCCAGCAGCGTAGTGGACTGTTTGAATCAGCCCCAGCATTTT
CDR3: CASSVVDCLNQPQHF

size: -
J: TRBJ2-3
V: TRBV29-1
D: -
DNA: TGCAGCGTTGCGACAGATACGCAGTATTTT
CDR3: CSVATDTQYF

size: few
J: TRBJ1-2
V: TRBV12-5
D: -
DNA: TGTGCTTTAGGGAGAGGGGATGGCTACACCTTC
CDR3: CALGRGDGYTF

size: -
J: TRBJ2-7
V: TRBV4-1
D: TRBD2
DNA: TGCGCCAGCAGCCAAGAAAGACTAGCGGGAGCCTACGAGCAGTACTTC
CDR3: CASSQERLAGAYEQYF

size: -
J: TRBJ1-1
V: TRBV2
D: -
DNA: TGTGCCAGCACAATAATGGGTTCGAACACTGAAGCTTTCTTT
CDR3: CASTIMGSNTEAFF

size: -
J: TRBJ2-5
V: TRBV27
D: -
DNA: TGTGCCAGCAGTTTTCTAGGCTTCCAAGAGACCCAGTACTTC
CDR3: CASSFLGFQETQYF

size: -
J: TRBJ1-2
V: TRBV28
D: -
DNA: TGTGCCAGCAGTTCCCTCTATGGCTACACCTTC
CDR3: CASSSLYGYTF

size: -
J: TRBJ2-1
V: TRBV27
D: TRBD2
DNA: TGTGCCAGCAGTTCGTGGACTAGCGGCGCCTACAATGAGCAGTTCTTC
CDR3: CASSSWTSGAYNEQFF

size: -
J: TRBJ2-2
V: TRBV19
D: -
DNA: TGTGCCAGTAGTTGGCAGGCGAACACCGGGGAGCTGTTTTTT
CDR3: CASSWQANTGELFF

size: once
J: TRBJ1-3
V: TRBV10-3
D: -
DNA: TGTGCCATCAGTGACCGTTCTTCGGGAAACACCATATATTTT
CDR3: CAISDRSSGNTIYF

size: -
J: TRBJ2-6
V: TRBV13
D: TRBD1
DNA: TGTGCCAGCAGCACCTGGACAGGGAACCCGGCTGGGGCCAACGTCCTGACTTTC
CDR3: CASSTWTGNPAGANVLTF